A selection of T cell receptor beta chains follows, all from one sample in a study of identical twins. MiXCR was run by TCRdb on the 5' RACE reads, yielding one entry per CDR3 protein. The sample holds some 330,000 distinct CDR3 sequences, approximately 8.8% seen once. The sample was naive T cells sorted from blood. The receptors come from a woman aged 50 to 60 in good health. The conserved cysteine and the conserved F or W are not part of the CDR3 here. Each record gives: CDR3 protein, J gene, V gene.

ATGQANQPQH,TRBJ1-5,TRBV10-2
ASSIVSSRRGNEQF,TRBJ2-1,TRBV19
ASSATGGAGSYEQY,TRBJ2-7,TRBV25-1
ASSLGQGKF,TRBJ2-1,TRBV12-3/TRBV12-4
ASSPIAGGTYEQY,TRBJ2-7,TRBV4-2
ASGVRTGNTGELF,TRBJ2-2,TRBV2
ASSERFTGELF,TRBJ2-2,TRBV14
ASSRTVIEQF,TRBJ2-1,TRBV7-9
ASSLDWTIYEQY,TRBJ2-7,TRBV11-2
SARALGPYNEQF,TRBJ2-1,TRBV20-1
SVEDTGLRGYT,TRBJ1-2,TRBV29-1
ASSRQGGLAGGLNEQF,TRBJ2-1,TRBV12-3/TRBV12-4
ASSQVLGQGDEKLF,TRBJ1-4,TRBV4-1
ASSPDRSARGYT,TRBJ1-2,TRBV27
SASAGNQPQH,TRBJ1-5,TRBV29-1
ASSYPPGGKANEQF,TRBJ2-1,TRBV6-6